The 15 T cell receptor beta chains below were found in one sample sequenced in a study of cytomegalovirus exposure and HLA in healthy donors. 60 Vbeta and 13 Jbeta primers were used in PCR. Clones were sequenced by immunoSEQ multiplex PCR, and TCRdb holds only the in-frame ones, with some missing. The table shows 120,000 or so clones, with around 80% occurring only once. The sample taken for sequencing was PBMCs. All receptors come from a man aged 25 to 45 in good health and CMV-seronegative.

Turning to this clone: One end of the junction varies from germline; a read error may be responsible. The chain is built from TRBV30 and TRBJ1-6, with 7 bases identical to TRBD1. CDR3 length equals 15 residues. CDR1 is GTSNPN, CDR2 SVGIG, per germline (reference sequence). CDR3 nucleotide sequence: TGTGCCTGGAGTGCAGGGGGGACCTATAATTCCCCCCTCCACTTT. Amino acid sequence: CAWSAGGTYNSPLHF.

The gene calls are TRBV5-6 and TRBJ1-3; 8 nucleotides agree with TRBD1. CDR1 is SGHDT, CDR2 YYEEEE, per germline. V lost 2 bases to trimming and J lost 1 base; unmatched junction nucleotides: 8. The CDR3 length is 17 residues. This CDR3 reads CASSFPDRGRSGNTIYF. CDR3 sequence (DNA): TGTGCCAGCAGCTTCCCTGACAGGGGAAGATCTGGAAACACCATATATTTT.

The chain has TRBV6-4 and TRBJ1-2; D perhaps matches TRBD1 (5 bases). The CDR3 loop spans 12 amino acids. Trimming took off 8 bases at V and 3 bases at J, with 10 bases between the two ends. Germline values: CDR1 MRHNA, CDR2 SNTAGT. The CDR3 DNA follows: TGTGCCAGCTCAGGGTCCGACTATGGCTACACCTTC. Its protein is CASSGSDYGYTF.

The rearrangement links TRBV6-5 to TRBJ1-3; 10 positions agree with TRBD1. Per the germline V gene, CDR1 is MNHEY and CDR2 is SVGAGI. V lost 6 bases to trimming and J lost 7 bases; unmatched junction nucleotides: 6. This CDR3 comprises 14 residues. The CDR3: CASRRQGAQNTIYF. The CDR3 DNA sequence: TGTGCCAGCAGGAGACAGGGGGCGCAGAACACCATATATTTT.

CDR3 sequence: CASTLAGAYEQYF. Here the CDR3 DNA reads TGTGCCAGCACCTTAGCGGGAGCCTACGAGCAGTACTTC. This chain uses TRBV25-1 with TRBJ2-7; the match to TRBD2 covers 9 bases. From germline, CDR1 is MGHDK and CDR2 SYGVNS. The J segment lost 2 bases and the V segment lost 7 bases, leaving 3 bases of the junction unmatched. This CDR3 comprises 13 residues.

This chain uses TRBV11-2 with TRBJ2-1; 7 bases fit TRBD2. Germline trimming cut 2 bases from V and 2 bases from J; bases unmatched to any gene: 12. Germline loops: CDR1 SGHAT, CDR2 FQNNGV. This CDR3 region has 18 residues. The CDR3 coding sequence is TGTGCCAGCAGCTTAAAAGTATTGGGCCTAGCGGCCTACAATGAGCAGTTCTTC. Protein product: CASSLKVLGLAAYNEQFF.

This clone was recorded only once. The genes are TRBV4-1 and TRBJ1-1, with 9 bases that match TRBD1. The germline V gene has CDR1 MGHRA and CDR2 YSYEKL. This CDR3 comprises 14 residues. J gave up 2 bases and V 5 bases, and 3 bases lay outside the gene matches. CDR3 residues: CASSGQGSNTEAFF. CDR3 sequence (DNA): TGCGCCAGCAGCGGACAGGGGTCTAACACTGAAGCTTTCTTT.

This chain uses TRBV15 with TRBJ2-1; 8 bases match TRBD2. The CDR3 is 15 residues long. The V gene end was trimmed by 1 base and the J gene end by 9 bases; junction bases not matched to a gene: 8. CDR1 and CDR2 (germline): LNHNV, YYDKDF (reference sequence). DNA of the CDR3: TGTGCCACCAGCAGAGTCGGGCCGGGAGGGGGTGAGCAGTTCTTC. Translated, it gives CATSRVGPGGGEQFF.

The chain combines TRBV5-1 with TRBJ2-7, with 10 positions matching TRBD1. From germline, CDR1 is SGHRS and CDR2 YFSETQ. The V gene end was trimmed by 1 base and the J gene end by 3 bases; junction bases not matched to a gene: 7. The CDR3 spans 16 residues. The CDR3 here is CASSLSWTGGNYEQYF. The CDR3 DNA follows: TGCGCCAGCAGCTTGTCTTGGACAGGGGGAAACTACGAGCAGTACTTC.

In this sample, this clone turned up a few times. The CDR3: CASSLAGRSDRQSTYEQYF. The CDR3 bases are TGTGCCAGCAGCTTAGCGGGGCGTTCAGACAGACAGTCCACCTACGAGCAGTACTTC. The rearrangement joins TRBV11-1 to TRBJ2-7, with D possibly matching TRBD1 (5 bases). CDR1 and CDR2 from the germline V gene are SGHAT and FQDESV (reference sequence). The CDR3 is 19 amino acids. The V gene lost 0 bases and the J gene lost 2 bases, with 23 bases spanning the gap.

The chain carries TRBV5-1 and TRBJ1-1; tentatively, D is TRBD1 (6 bases). This CDR3 contains 17 residues. The V gene's germline CDR1 is SGHRS and CDR2 YFSETQ. V was cut by 4 bases and J by 5 bases, with 24 bases left in between. CDR3 sequence: CASSQDEQGLSETEAFF. CDR3 DNA sequence: TGCGCCAGCAGCCAAGATGAACAGGGCTTGAGTGAGACTGAAGCTTTCTTT.

The chain employs TRBV7-2 and TRBJ2-7, with a possible D match to TRBD1 (6 bases). V shed 7 bases and J shed 3 bases, with 13 bases lying between them. This CDR3 has 13 amino acids. Germline assignment: CDR1 SGHTA and CDR2 FQGNSA. CDR3 DNA: TGTGCCAGCACCAGACAGGCCGGCTACGAGCAGTACTTC. Protein: CASTRQAGYEQYF. The full variable domain, in which reference TRBV7-2 and TRBJ2-7 provide the parts outside the CDR3, is GAGVSQSPSNKVTEKGKDVELRCDPISGHTALYWYRQSLGQGLEFLIYFQGNSAPDKSGLPSDRFSAERTGGSVSTLTIQRTQQEDSAVYLCASTRQAGYEQYFGPGTRLTVT.

The chain links TRBV6-5 to TRBJ1-1; D unclear. The germline V and J ends were trimmed by 6 bases and 2 bases, with 13 bases remaining between them. The CDR3 contains 14 residues. Germline-derived CDR1 and CDR2 are MNHEY and SVGAGI. The CDR3 protein is CASRLGFLNTEAFF. In DNA, the CDR3 is TGTGCCAGCAGACTAGGATTTTTAAACACTGAAGCTTTCTTT.

A few counts support this clone. V gene TRBV27 combines with J gene TRBJ2-7; the D is unclear. In germline, CDR1 is MNHEY, CDR2 SMNVEV (reference sequence). V dropped 5 bases and J dropped 5 bases, with 13 bases sitting between them. CDR3 length: 13 residues. The CDR3 is CASSLRLNHEQYF. CDR3 nucleotide sequence: TGTGCCAGCAGTCTTCGACTTAATCACGAGCAGTACTTC.

The CDR3: CASSIGRGTNEKLFF. The CDR3 DNA is TGTGCCAGTAGTATTGGGAGGGGCACTAATGAAAAACTGTTTTTT. This chain links TRBV19 with TRBJ1-4; D is perhaps TRBD1 (5 bases). CDR3 size: 15 residues. Trimming pared 3 bases from V and 2 bases from J, leaving 10 bases between. Germline loops: CDR1 LNHDA, CDR2 SQIVND (reference sequence).